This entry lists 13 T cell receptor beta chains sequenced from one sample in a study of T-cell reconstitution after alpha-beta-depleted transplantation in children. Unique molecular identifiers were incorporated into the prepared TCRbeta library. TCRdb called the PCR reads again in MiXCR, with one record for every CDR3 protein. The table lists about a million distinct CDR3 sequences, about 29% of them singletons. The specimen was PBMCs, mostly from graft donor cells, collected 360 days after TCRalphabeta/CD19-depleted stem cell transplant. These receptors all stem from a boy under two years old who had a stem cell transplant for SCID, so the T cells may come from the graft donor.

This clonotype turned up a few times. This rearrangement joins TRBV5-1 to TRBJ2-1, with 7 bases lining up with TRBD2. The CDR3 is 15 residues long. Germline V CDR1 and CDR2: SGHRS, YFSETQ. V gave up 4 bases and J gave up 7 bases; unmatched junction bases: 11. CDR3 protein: CASSLQSGELNEQFF. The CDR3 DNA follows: TGCGCCAGCAGCCTCCAGAGCGGGGAACTTAATGAGCAGTTCTTC.

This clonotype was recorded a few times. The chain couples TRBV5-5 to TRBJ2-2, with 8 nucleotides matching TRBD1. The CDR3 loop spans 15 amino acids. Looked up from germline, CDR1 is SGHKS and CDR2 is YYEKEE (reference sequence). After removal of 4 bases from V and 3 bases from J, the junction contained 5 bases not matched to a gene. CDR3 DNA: TGTGCCAGCAGCCACAGGGGGATCGACACCGGGGAGCTGTTTTTT. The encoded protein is CASSHRGIDTGELFF.

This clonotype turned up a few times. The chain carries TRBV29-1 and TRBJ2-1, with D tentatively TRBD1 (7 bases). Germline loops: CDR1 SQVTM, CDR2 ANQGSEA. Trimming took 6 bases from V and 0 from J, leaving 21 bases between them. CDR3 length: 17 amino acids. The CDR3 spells CSVLPAGGGYSYNEQFF. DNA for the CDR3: TGCAGCGTCTTACCCGCTGGAGGGGGCTACTCCTACAATGAGCAGTTCTTC.

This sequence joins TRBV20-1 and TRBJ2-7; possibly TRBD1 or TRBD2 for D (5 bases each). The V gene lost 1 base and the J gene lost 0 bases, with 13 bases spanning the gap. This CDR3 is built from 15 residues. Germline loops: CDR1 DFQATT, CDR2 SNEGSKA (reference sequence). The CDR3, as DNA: TGCAGTGCTAGAGCTTTAGAGGGGACCTCCTACGAGCAGTACTTC. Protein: CSARALEGTSYEQYF.

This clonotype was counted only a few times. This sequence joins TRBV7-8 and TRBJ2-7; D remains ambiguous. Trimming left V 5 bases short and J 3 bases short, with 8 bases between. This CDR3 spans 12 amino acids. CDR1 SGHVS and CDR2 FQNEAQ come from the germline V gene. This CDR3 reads CASSVSFYEQYF. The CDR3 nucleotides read TGTGCCAGCAGCGTCAGCTTCTACGAGCAGTACTTC.

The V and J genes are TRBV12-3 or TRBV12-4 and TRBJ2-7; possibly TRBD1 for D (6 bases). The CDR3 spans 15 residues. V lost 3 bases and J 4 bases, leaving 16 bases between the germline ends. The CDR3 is CASSFPPTGIYEQYF. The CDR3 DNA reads TGTGCCAGCAGTTTCCCTCCAACAGGGATATACGAGCAGTACTTC.

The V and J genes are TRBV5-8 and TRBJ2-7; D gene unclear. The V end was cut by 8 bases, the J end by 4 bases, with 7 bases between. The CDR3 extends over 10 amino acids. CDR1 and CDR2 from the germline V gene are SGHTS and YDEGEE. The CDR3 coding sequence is TGTGCCAGTAACCATTACGAGCAGTACTTC. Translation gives CASNHYEQYF.

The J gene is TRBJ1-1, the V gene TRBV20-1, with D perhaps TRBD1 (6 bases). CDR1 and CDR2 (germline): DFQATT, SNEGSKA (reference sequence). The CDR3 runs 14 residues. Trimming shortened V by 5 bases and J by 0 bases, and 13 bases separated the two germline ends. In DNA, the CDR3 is TGCAGTGCTCACAGGGCCGGGCTGAACACTGAAGCTTTCTTT. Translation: CSAHRAGLNTEAFF.

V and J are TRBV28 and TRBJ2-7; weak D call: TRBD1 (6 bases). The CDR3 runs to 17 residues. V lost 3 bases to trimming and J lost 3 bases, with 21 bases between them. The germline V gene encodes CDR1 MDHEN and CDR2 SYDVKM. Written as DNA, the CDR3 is TGTGCCAGCAGTTTGAGGGCAGGGGACGCCACTCTCTACGAGCAGTACTTC. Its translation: CASSLRAGDATLYEQYF.

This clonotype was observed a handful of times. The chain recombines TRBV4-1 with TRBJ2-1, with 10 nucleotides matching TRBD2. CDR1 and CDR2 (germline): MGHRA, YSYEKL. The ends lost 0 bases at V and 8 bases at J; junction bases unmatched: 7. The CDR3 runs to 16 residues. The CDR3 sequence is CASSQEPAGGLYEQFF. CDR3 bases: TGCGCCAGCAGCCAAGAGCCAGCGGGGGGGCTCTATGAGCAGTTCTTC.

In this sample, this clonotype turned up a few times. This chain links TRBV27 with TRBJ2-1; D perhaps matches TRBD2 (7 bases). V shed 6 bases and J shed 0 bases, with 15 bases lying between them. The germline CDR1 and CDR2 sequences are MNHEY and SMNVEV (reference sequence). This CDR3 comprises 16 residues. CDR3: CASRPTGGSSYNEQFF. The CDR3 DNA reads TGTGCCAGCAGACCGACAGGCGGGAGCTCCTACAATGAGCAGTTCTTC.

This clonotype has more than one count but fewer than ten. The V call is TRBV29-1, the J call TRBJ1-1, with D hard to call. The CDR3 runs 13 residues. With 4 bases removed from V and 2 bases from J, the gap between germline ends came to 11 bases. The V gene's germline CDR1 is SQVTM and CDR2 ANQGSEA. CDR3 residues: CSVVLRPNTEAFF. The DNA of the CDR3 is TGCAGCGTTGTTCTGCGACCAAACACTGAAGCTTTCTTT.

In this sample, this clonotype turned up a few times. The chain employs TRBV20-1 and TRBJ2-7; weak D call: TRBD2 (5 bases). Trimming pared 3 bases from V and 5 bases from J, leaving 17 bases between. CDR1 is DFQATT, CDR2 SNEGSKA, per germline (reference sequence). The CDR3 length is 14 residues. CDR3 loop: CSASIGERFDEQYF. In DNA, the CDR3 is TGCAGTGCTAGCATCGGGGAGCGGTTTGACGAGCAGTACTTC.